This T cell receptor (beta chain) was retrieved from a study of cytomegalovirus exposure and HLA in healthy donors. Assay used: immunoSEQ multiplex PCR; TCRdb lists only in-frame clones, some missing. In the table there are a few hundred thousand clones, approximately 88% of which are singletons. The CDR3 is made up of 15 amino acids. CDR1 and CDR2 (germline): MNHNY, SVGAGI (reference sequence). V was pared by 2 bases and J by 2 bases, with 10 bases between. The TCR comes from a woman in her 30s in good health and CMV-seropositive. The chain couples TRBV6-6 to TRBJ2-1; D not certain. The sequencing input was PBMCs. CDR3 nucleotide sequence: TGTGCCAGCAGTTACGCGAGCTCCCCCTACAATGAGCAGTTCTTC. This codes for CASSYASSPYNEQFF.